The T cell receptor beta chain described here comes from a study of naive and memory T cell subsets. The CDR3 is 16 residues long. V lost 2 bases and J lost 5, with 15 bases in between. Germline CDR1 is SGHVS and CDR2 is FNYEAQ. Overnight CMV lysate stimulation of fresh PBMCs defined donor CMV status by CD4+ IFNgamma. Cells stained for CD3, CD4, CD8, CD45RA and CD27 were sorted into four subsets. There are many counts of this clonotype. The antigen is not known. Whole-study findings and limits: Gini index rose across naive, CM, EM and EMRA in CD4 and CD8. Over 85% of naive TCR sequences appeared only once, unlike memory subsets. Especially in CD8 cells, naive repertoires contained a few larger clonotypes, possibly CD45RA-re-expressing memory cells.

Both TRBC1 and TRBC2 were covered by a beta constant-region primer of two equimolar oligonucleotides. Ligated cDNA was amplified by four rounds of PCR with nested alpha and beta constant-region primers and SP2. TCRdb reprocessed the UMI-ligation and nested PCR reads via MiXCR and lists one record per CDR3 protein. The table includes about 150,000 distinct CDR3 sequences, over 20% detected once. The sample consisted of naive CD4+ T cells from blood. This TCR derives from a human donor in good health. The chain recombines TRBV7-6 with TRBJ2-2, with a weak D call TRBD1 (5 bases). This chain's CDR3 is CASSLSQGLGTGELFF. The DNA for the CDR3 is TGTGCCAGCAGCTTATCCCAGGGTTTGGGGACCGGGGAGCTGTTTTTT. Together with reference TRBV7-6 and TRBJ2-2, the CDR3 gives the full variable domain: GAGVSQSPRYKVTKRGQDVALRCDPISGHVSLYWYRQALGQGPEFLTYFNYEAQQDKSGLPNDRFSAERPEGSISTLTIQRTEQRDSAMYRCASSLSQGLGTGELFFGEGSRLTVL.